This T cell receptor (beta chain) was found in a study of blood T cell repertoires in COVID-19. This clone was picked up one time. TCRdb's copy holds only in-frame clones and misses some; the assay was immunoSEQ multiplex PCR. Among a few hundred thousand clones listed, roughly nine tenths were seen once. The CDR3 runs to 16 residues. With 3 bases removed from V and 7 bases from J, the gap between germline ends came to 18 bases. Germline V gene sequence: CDR1 LGHDT, CDR2 YNNKEL (reference sequence). The sequenced material came from peripheral blood. This clonotype was obtained from a woman aged 40 to 50 who had recovered from COVID-19. The rearrangement joins TRBV3-1 (or the pseudogene TRBV3-2) to TRBJ1-4; tentative D call: TRBD1 (5 bases). In nucleotides, the CDR3 is TGTGCCAGCAGCCAGGGAAGACAGCCAGCCTTTGAAAAACTGTTTTTT. Translated, it gives CASSQGRQPAFEKLFF.